This T cell receptor (beta chain) was documented in a study of CD8+CD57+ T cells in acquired aplastic anemia. Whole-study context: The sorted CD4+ and CD8+ cells yielded an average around 3 ug of DNA. Regarding the study as a whole: The CD8+ Simpson's diversity of patients and controls was not significantly different. Patients and controls shared approximately 30 CD8+ CDR3 sequences, highly expressed in patients.

Genomic DNA acted as the template from which TCR beta VDJ combination and CDR3 sequence profiling were carried out. TCRdb reanalysed the reads using MiXCR and keeps one entry per CDR3 protein. The sample has 210,000 or so distinct CDR3 sequences; about half are singletons. The germline V gene has CDR1 SEHNR and CDR2 FQNEAQ (reference sequence). The CDR3 sequence is 11 residues long. In this sample, this clonotype turned up a few times. As yet, its antigen is unknown. An end of the junction does not agree with germline; a read error may underlie this. All patients picked for sequencing had shown, by flow cytometry, an expansion of CD8+CD57+ cells. Blood samples were obtained from patients who had received no prior therapy.

The sequence was collected from a human donor with aplastic anemia. The V and J genes are TRBV7-9 and TRBJ1-1, with 7 bases identical to TRBD1. Sequenced sample: sorted CD4+, CD8+, or CD8+CD57+ T cells (not recorded which) from PBMCs. The CDR3 DNA reads TGTGCCCTAAGGAGGGGGCCTGAGGCTTTCTTT. As protein: CALRRGPEAFF.